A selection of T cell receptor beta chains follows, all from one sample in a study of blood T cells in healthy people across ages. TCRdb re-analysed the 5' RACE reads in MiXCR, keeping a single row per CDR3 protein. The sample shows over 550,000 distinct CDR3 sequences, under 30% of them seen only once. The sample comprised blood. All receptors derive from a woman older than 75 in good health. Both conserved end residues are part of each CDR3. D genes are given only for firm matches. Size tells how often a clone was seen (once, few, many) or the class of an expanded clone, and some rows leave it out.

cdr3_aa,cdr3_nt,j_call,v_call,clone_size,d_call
CASSVEGGLYTGELFF,TGTGCCAGCAGCGTAGAAGGGGGGCTGTATACCGGGGAGCTGTTTTTT,TRBJ2-2,TRBV4-2,many,.
CASSLGGPQWDTQYF,TGTGCCAGCAGCCTGGGGGGACCCCAATGGGATACGCAGTATTTT,TRBJ2-3,TRBV7-9,many,.
CASSRAGQGNTGELFF,TGCGCCAGCAGCCGTGCGGGACAGGGGAACACCGGGGAGCTGTTTTTT,TRBJ2-2,TRBV5-1,.,TRBD1
CASSLEIGGPDEQFF,TGCGCCAGCAGCTTGGAGATTGGGGGGCCCGATGAGCAGTTCTTC,TRBJ2-1,TRBV5-1,many,.
CASSELPGNSPLHF,TGTGCCAGCAGTGAATTACCGGGGAATTCACCCCTCCACTTT,TRBJ1-6,TRBV2,.,.
CSASPGDPSSQYF,TGCAGTGCTTCTCCGGGGGACCCATCGTCGCAGTACTTC,TRBJ2-7,TRBV20-1,many,.
CASSQNGPEGHHRLRETQYF,TGTGCCAGCAGCCAAAATGGACCCGAGGGACATCATCGCCTCCGGGAGACCCAGTACTTC,TRBJ2-5,TRBV4-2,many,.
CASSPGQETYGYTF,TGTGCCAGCAGCCCGGGACAGGAAACCTATGGCTACACCTTC,TRBJ1-2,TRBV5-4,many,TRBD1
CASSLIRGQAYEQYF,TGCGCCAGCAGCTTGATCAGGGGGCAGGCCTACGAGCAGTACTTC,TRBJ2-7,TRBV5-1,few,TRBD1
CAGSQRVDQPQHF,TGTGCCGGCAGCCAGAGGGTGGATCAGCCCCAGCATTTT,TRBJ1-5,TRBV7-9,.,.
CASSGGSGVGELFF,TGTGCCAGCAGTGGTGGCAGCGGGGTCGGGGAGCTGTTTTTT,TRBJ2-2,TRBV7-2,few,TRBD2
CASSFDSSGANVLTF,TGTGCCAGCAGCTTTGACAGCTCTGGGGCCAACGTCCTGACTTTC,TRBJ2-6,TRBV6-2/TRBV6-3,many,.
CASSQGLGTEAFF,TGTGCCAGCAGCCAAGGGCTGGGAACTGAAGCTTTCTTT,TRBJ1-1,TRBV3-1,few,.
CSVDWQGAGGYTF,TGCAGCGTTGATTGGCAGGGGGCGGGGGGCTACACCTTC,TRBJ1-2,TRBV29-1,few,TRBD1
CASSYPSAGVAGELFF,TGTGCCAGCAGTTACCCTTCAGCGGGGGTTGCCGGGGAGCTGTTTTTT,TRBJ2-2,TRBV6-6,.,TRBD2
CATLGAQRIQPQHF,TGTGCCACCCTCGGAGCCCAAAGGATACAGCCCCAGCATTTT,TRBJ1-5,TRBV6-1,few,.
CAGSEGGYEQYF,TGTGCCGGGAGTGAGGGCGGCTACGAGCAGTACTTC,TRBJ2-7,TRBV6-1,many,.
CAWRNRGPSYEQYF,TGTGCCTGGCGTAACAGGGGTCCATCCTACGAGCAGTACTTC,TRBJ2-7,TRBV30,many,TRBD1
CASSLGRDGYTDTQYF,TGTGCCAGCAGCTTGGGTCGGGACGGCTACACAGATACGCAGTATTTT,TRBJ2-3,TRBV21-1,once,.
CASSWDSYYNEQFF,TGCGCCAGCAGCTGGGACAGCTACTACAATGAGCAGTTCTTC,TRBJ2-1,TRBV5-1,many,TRBD1
CASSLDQRAGTQYF,TGTGCCAGCAGCTTGGATCAGCGGGCTGGGACCCAGTACTTC,TRBJ2-5,TRBV5-6,many,.
CASRSAGGSGNTIYF,TGTGCCAGCAGATCCGCGGGAGGCTCTGGAAACACCATATATTTT,TRBJ1-3,TRBV12-3/TRBV12-4,.,.
CASNLGLPDSPLHF,TGTGCCAGCAACTTAGGGTTACCGGATTCACCCCTCCACTTT,TRBJ1-6,TRBV7-6,.,.
CASRVGRSYNEQFF,TGTGCCAGCAGGGTCGGTCGGTCCTACAATGAGCAGTTCTTC,TRBJ2-1,TRBV2,many,.
CASSQVATGGNGYTF,TGCGCCAGCAGCCAGGTCGCGACAGGGGGGAACGGCTACACCTTC,TRBJ1-2,TRBV4-3,many,TRBD1
CASGETVGRPQHF,TGTGCCAGCGGGGAGACGGTAGGCCGGCCCCAGCATTTT,TRBJ1-5,TRBV6-5,few,.
CAIPGPPGTDTQYF,TGTGCCATCCCGGGACCCCCAGGCACAGATACGCAGTATTTT,TRBJ2-3,TRBV25-1,.,.
CASSPRLGRETQYF,TGTGCCAGCAGCCCCCGTTTGGGGAGAGAGACCCAGTACTTC,TRBJ2-5,TRBV7-2,.,.
CASFDVRDRGRQGTQYF,TGTGCTAGTTTCGACGTCCGGGACAGGGGGCGCCAAGGGACCCAGTACTTC,TRBJ2-5,TRBV12-5,few,TRBD1
CASSLSQGLAKNIQYF,TGTGCCAGCAGCTTATCACAGGGGCTAGCCAAAAACATTCAGTACTTC,TRBJ2-4,TRBV7-2,many,TRBD1
CASSFSTGEQFF,TGTGCCAGCAGCTTCTCGACAGGGGAGCAGTTCTTC,TRBJ2-1,TRBV7-3,many,TRBD1
CASSEGQGGYEQYF,TGTGCCAGCAGCGAGGGACAGGGGGGCTACGAGCAGTACTTC,TRBJ2-7,TRBV5-5,many,TRBD1
CASRGTGVQDEQYF,TGTGCCAGCAGGGGAACAGGGGTCCAGGATGAGCAGTACTTC,TRBJ2-5,TRBV6-1,.,TRBD1
CASSWGRRGYGYTF,TGTGCCAGCAGTTGGGGGCGGCGGGGCTATGGCTACACCTTC,TRBJ1-2,TRBV28,.,.
CASSEGTAQETQYF,TGCGCCAGCAGCGAAGGGACGGCCCAAGAGACCCAGTACTTC,TRBJ2-5,TRBV5-1,many,.
CASSQDRGRVEKLFF,TGCGCCAGCAGCCAAGACAGGGGGCGCGTTGAAAAACTGTTTTTT,TRBJ1-4,TRBV4-3,.,TRBD1
CASSFIVPGGEGYTF,TGCGCCAGCAGCTTTATCGTTCCAGGGGGGGAAGGCTACACCTTC,TRBJ1-2,TRBV5-1,.,TRBD1
CASSQSAGNLNTDTQYF,TGCGCCAGCAGCCAGTCAGCGGGGAACCTTAACACAGATACGCAGTATTTT,TRBJ2-3,TRBV4-3,many,TRBD2
CASRRQPNQPQHF,TGTGCCAGCAGAAGACAGCCAAATCAGCCCCAGCATTTT,TRBJ1-5,TRBV7-2,few,.
CASSLQSRGGTETQYF,TGCGCCAGCAGCTTGCAGTCGCGGGGGGGAACAGAGACCCAGTACTTC,TRBJ2-5,TRBV5-1,many,TRBD2
CASSAYRGQDTQYF,TGTGCCAGCAGTGCCTACAGGGGGCAAGATACGCAGTATTTT,TRBJ2-3,TRBV25-1,few,TRBD1
CASSLRRTEDGYTF,TGTGCCAGCAGCTTACGCCGGACAGAAGATGGCTACACCTTC,TRBJ1-2,TRBV7-8,many,.
CSASPSSGGGDTQYF,TGCAGTGCTAGCCCCTCTAGCGGGGGAGGAGATACGCAGTATTTT,TRBJ2-3,TRBV20-1,many,TRBD2
CSARGATYEQYF,TGCAGTGCACGGGGGGCAACCTACGAGCAGTACTTC,TRBJ2-7,TRBV20-1,.,.
CASSQDPPLANYGYTF,TGTGCCAGCAGCCAAGATCCTCCCTTGGCTAACTATGGCTACACCTTC,TRBJ1-2,TRBV4-2,.,.
CASSLTGRTSYNSPLHF,TGTGCCAGCAGCTTAACGGGCAGGACCTCCTATAATTCACCCCTCCACTTT,TRBJ1-6,TRBV7-3,many,.
CASSNQGQPQHF,TGTGCCAGCAGCAATCAGGGTCAGCCCCAGCATTTT,TRBJ1-5,TRBV3-1,many,.
CASRPFAGRIQETQYF,TGTGCCAGCAGACCCTTCGCAGGCAGAATCCAAGAGACCCAGTACTTC,TRBJ2-5,TRBV6-5,many,.
CASSKLAGGPYEQFF,TGTGCCAGCAGCAAACTAGCGGGGGGGCCGTATGAGCAGTTCTTC,TRBJ2-1,TRBV11-2,many,TRBD2
CASRGDRGRKNIQYF,TGTGCCAGCAGAGGGGACAGGGGGCGGAAAAACATTCAGTACTTC,TRBJ2-4,TRBV27,many,TRBD1
CSVRPSSTDTQYF,TGCAGTGTCCGCCCGTCTAGCACAGATACGCAGTATTTT,TRBJ2-3,TRBV20-1,once,.
CSARALAGGTDTQYF,TGCAGTGCTAGGGCACTAGCGGGGGGCACAGATACGCAGTATTTT,TRBJ2-3,TRBV20-1,many,TRBD2
CAINGQDSYEQYF,TGTGCCATCAACGGACAGGACTCCTACGAGCAGTACTTC,TRBJ2-7,TRBV10-3,.,TRBD1
CATSDPGTAPTVQYF,TGTGCCACCAGTGATCCCGGGACAGCCCCTACGGTGCAGTACTTC,TRBJ2-7,TRBV24-1,.,TRBD1
CASSLNIGRNTEAFF,TGTGCCAGCAGCCTAAACATTGGGCGGAACACTGAAGCTTTCTTT,TRBJ1-1,TRBV7-2,many,.
CASSFGQRETQYF,TGTGCCAGCAGTTTCGGTCAGCGGGAGACCCAGTACTTC,TRBJ2-5,TRBV12-3/TRBV12-4,many,.
CASSSPPGLRTYNEQYF,TGTGCCAGCAGCTCCCCTCCGGGACTCCGTACCTACAATGAGCAGTACTTC,TRBJ2-7,TRBV7-9,.,.
CASSEVSGGGSYNEQFF,TGTGCCAGCAGTGAAGTATCGGGCGGGGGGTCCTACAATGAGCAGTTCTTC,TRBJ2-1,TRBV6-1,few,TRBD2
CASSVGNTGELFF,TGTGCCAGCAGTGTCGGTAACACCGGGGAGCTGTTTTTT,TRBJ2-2,TRBV6-2/TRBV6-3,many,.